These T cell receptor beta chains were read from a single sample in a study of patients and donors after allogeneic stem cell transplantation. A single record per CDR3 protein comes from TCRdb applying MiXCR to the RT-PCR reads. The profile shows 200,000 to 250,000 distinct CDR3 sequences, around an eighth of them singletons. Sequencing was carried out using blood, either unsorted or a sorted T cell fraction (not recorded which). The receptor source for this set is a human donor who was either an allogeneic HSCT recipient or a stem cell or donor lymphocyte infusion donor (not recorded which). It is not recorded whose cells these are; they may come from a transplant donor. Each CDR3 is given with its conserved first and last residue. A D gene is named only where the DNA matches it firmly. Only some rows state a clone size, as once, few, many or a class for expanded clones.

>TRBJ2-1|few|TRBV5-4|.
TGTGCCAGCAGCGTTATTGGGCCGGCCTATTCTGAGCAGTTCTTC
CASSVIGPAYSEQFF
>TRBJ2-5|many|TRBV3-1|.
TGTGCCAGCAGCCAAGGAGGTGAGACCCAGTACTTC
CASSQGGETQYF
>TRBJ1-5|.|TRBV6-1|TRBD1
TGTGCCAGCAGTGATCCCGGGACAGGGGGCGCCGGTAGGCCCCAGCATTTT
CASSDPGTGGAGRPQHF
>TRBJ2-3|few|TRBV29-1|.
TGCAGCGTCTCAGATGGCGATACGCAGTATTTT
CSVSDGDTQYF
>TRBJ2-7|.|TRBV15|.
TGTGCCACCAGCAGAGGAGGCATTGGCTACGAGCAGTACTTC
CATSRGGIGYEQYF
>TRBJ2-7|few|TRBV10-3|.
TGTGCCATCAGTGCAGGGGGGGAGAGGGATGAGCAGTACTTC
CAISAGGERDEQYF
>TRBJ1-1|.|TRBV6-1|.
TGTGCCAGCCGGGAGTCAGGGATAGTTGTACGAGCTTTCTTT
CASRESGIVVRAFF
>TRBJ1-2|once|TRBV5-1|.
TGCGCCAGCAGCTTGGAGGGGGTGCGTGGCTACACCTTC
CASSLEGVRGYTF
>TRBJ2-1|few|TRBV19|TRBD2
TGTGCCAGTAGTATCGAACTAGCGAACAATGAGCAGTTCTTC
CASSIELANNEQFF
>TRBJ2-5|many|TRBV6-6|.
TGTGCCAGCACTTGGTCACAAGAGACCCAGTACTTC
CASTWSQETQYF
>TRBJ2-5|.|TRBV7-3|TRBD1
TGTGCCAGCAGCTTGGGACAGGGTAAAGAGACCCAGTACTTC
CASSLGQGKETQYF
>TRBJ2-7|many|TRBV9|TRBD2
TGTGCCAGCAGCGTCACTAGCGGGGGGACCAGCGAGCAGTACTTC
CASSVTSGGTSEQYF
>TRBJ2-1|few|TRBV7-2|.
TGTGCCAGCAGGCTGAAAACCCGGTCACATGAGCAGTTCTTC
CASRLKTRSHEQFF
>TRBJ2-3|few|TRBV7-2|TRBD2
TGTGCCAGCAGCGAAGTGAGCGGGGGGGCCGATACGCAGTATTTT
CASSEVSGGADTQYF
>TRBJ1-2|many|TRBV5-1|TRBD1
TGCGCCAGCAGGATGGAGACAGGGGGGAAGAACTATGGCTACACCTTC
CASRMETGGKNYGYTF
>TRBJ2-1|few|TRBV11-2|.
TGTGCCAGCAGCTTAGTTAGCGGACCTACAAGCTCCTACAATGAGCAGTTCTTC
CASSLVSGPTSSYNEQFF
>TRBJ2-1|many|TRBV20-1|.
TGCAGTGCTAGCCAGGGCCAATACAATGAGCAGTTCTTC
CSASQGQYNEQFF
>TRBJ1-2|.|TRBV30|.
TGTGCCTGGAGTGCTGCCAGTGGGGCCTGGGGTTATGGCTACACCTTC
CAWSAASGAWGYGYTF
>TRBJ2-4|.|TRBV7-2|.
TGTGCCAGCAGCTCCTCGGGCAGGGGGGACGGCATTCAGTACTTC
CASSSSGRGDGIQYF
>TRBJ2-7|few|TRBV27|.
TGTGCCAGCCTTCAGACGGATCGATACTACGAGCAGTACTTC
CASLQTDRYYEQYF
>TRBJ2-7|.|TRBV15|TRBD2
TGTGCCACCGCCCCAACTAGCGGGAGTAGCGAGCAGTACTTC
CATAPTSGSSEQYF
>TRBJ2-1|few|TRBV18|.
TGTGCCAGCTCACTCCAGGATGAGCAGTTCTTC
CASSLQDEQFF
>TRBJ2-3|few|TRBV5-5|TRBD2
TGTGCCAGCAGCCCCGCCACGGGAGGGCCCACAGATACGCAGTATTTT
CASSPATGGPTDTQYF
>TRBJ2-2|many|TRBV3-1|.
TGTGCCAGCAGCCAAGCAGGAAACACCGGGGAGCTGTTTTTT
CASSQAGNTGELFF
>TRBJ1-5|few|TRBV19|.
TGTGCCAGTAGTATGTCACAGTATAGCAATCAGCCCCAGCATTTT
CASSMSQYSNQPQHF
>TRBJ2-3|.|TRBV2|.
TGTGCCAGGGAGGACTCCCTCACAGATACGCAGTATTTT
CAREDSLTDTQYF
>TRBJ2-5|.|TRBV20-1|.
TGCAGTGCTAGAGATCGGGCGGAGACCCAGTACTTC
CSARDRAETQYF
>TRBJ2-7|.|TRBV11-2|.
TGTGCCAGCAGCCCGCTCGGTCTTGGTGAGCAGTACTTC
CASSPLGLGEQYF
>TRBJ2-3|.|TRBV20-1|.
TGCAGTGCTAGTGTCGGGCAGCGGGTGGGCACAGATACGCAGTATTTT
CSASVGQRVGTDTQYF
>TRBJ1-6|few|TRBV12-3/TRBV12-4|.
TGTGCGAGCGGGGGGCGAGAGCCTTCTTCTTCACCCCTCCACTTT
CASGGREPSSSPLHF
>TRBJ2-5|many|TRBV2|TRBD2
TGTGCCAGCAGTCGACTAGCGGGGGGGCTGGAGACCCAGTACTTC
CASSRLAGGLETQYF
>TRBJ2-7|few|TRBV4-1|.
TGCGCCAGCAGCCAAGCACTCGTCTCCTACGAGCAGTACTTC
CASSQALVSYEQYF
>TRBJ1-1|.|TRBV30|.
TGTGCCTGGAGAATACTAGTGAACACTGAAGCTTTCTTT
CAWRILVNTEAFF
>TRBJ2-5|many|TRBV12-5|TRBD1
TGTGCTAGTGGTTTGGTTATGCGGCAGGGGGTTTGGGAGACCCAGTACTTC
CASGLVMRQGVWETQYF
>TRBJ1-1|.|TRBV11-2|.
TGTGCCAGCAGCTCAGGGAAGTACACTGAAGCTTTCTTT
CASSSGKYTEAFF
>TRBJ1-1|.|TRBV6-6|.
TGTGCCAGCAGTTACAGCGGGTATGCTGAAGCTTTCTTT
CASSYSGYAEAFF
>TRBJ1-1|.|TRBV5-1|.
TGCGCCAGCAGCTTGGAGGTGGGCACTGAAGCTTTCTTT
CASSLEVGTEAFF
>TRBJ1-2|many|TRBV18|.
TGTGCCAGCTCACCAGATGGCAGGGCCCTCTATGGCTACACCTTC
CASSPDGRALYGYTF
>TRBJ2-4|few|TRBV19|.
TGTGCCAGTACACAGGGGGAGGGAGTGCAAAAAAACATTCAGTACTTC
CASTQGEGVQKNIQYF
>TRBJ2-1|many|TRBV11-2|TRBD2
TGTGCCAGCAAACTAGCGGGGGGGAGCTCCTACAATGAGCAGTTCTTC
CASKLAGGSSYNEQFF
>TRBJ2-7|few|TRBV27|.
TGTGCCAGCAGTGCGCAACAGGGTTCATGGTACTTC
CASSAQQGSWYF
>TRBJ2-5|few|TRBV2|.
TGTGCCAGCAGAAGGGAATGGGCGGGGGCCTCCTTGGAGACCCAGTACTTC
CASRREWAGASLETQYF
>TRBJ2-3|.|TRBV6-2/TRBV6-3|.
TGTGCCAGCAGCTACATCGGTACAGATACGCAGTATTTT
CASSYIGTDTQYF
>TRBJ2-1|.|TRBV2|.
TGTGCCAGCTGGCTATACAATGAGCAGTTCTTC
CASWLYNEQFF
>TRBJ1-6|once|TRBV27|.
TGTGCCAGCAGTTTAATCCTTAATTCACCCCTCCACTTT
CASSLILNSPLHF
>TRBJ2-5|.|TRBV6-4|.
TGTGCCAGAACGGCCGGGGAGGCCGGAAAGACCCAGTACTTC
CARTAGEAGKTQYF
>TRBJ2-1|.|TRBV5-1|.
TGCGCCAGCAGCTCCTCGGTCGCTTACAATGAGCAGTTCTTC
CASSSSVAYNEQFF
>TRBJ2-5|many|TRBV4-3|TRBD2
TGCGCCAGCAGCCCCCAAGCGGGGGGTAAGTGGGAGACCCAGTACTTC
CASSPQAGGKWETQYF
>TRBJ2-7|.|TRBV4-2|.
TGTGCCAGCAGCCCCCGTCGAGGGGAACTCTACGAGCAGTACTTC
CASSPRRGELYEQYF